This T cell receptor (beta chain) appears in the sequencing data of a study of shared clonotypes between healthy human individuals. Background on the study: Three plates each covered CD4 naive and memory; CD8 naive two, CD8 memory one.

On this clone itself: Antigen unknown.

Study-level findings and limits: Sampling was confined to blood; repertoires within tissues likely differ.

The CDR3 has 19 residues. From germline, CDR1 is SGHNT and CDR2 YENEEA. The V segment lost 1 base and the J segment 3 bases; nucleotides outside the gene matches: 12. Per the original data handling: As immunoSEQ supplied junction-only sequences (without quality scores), filtering differed. This table comes from immunoSEQ multiplex PCR, and its TCRdb copy is limited to in-frame clones, with some not included. Clone size and the V and J calls come from that table; the DNA yielded D and trimming. The sample includes approximately 2.4 million clones, approximately 96% seen only once; the top ten take roughly 0.13%.

The J gene is TRBJ2-3, the V gene TRBV11-3; 11 nucleotides line up with TRBD2. This clonotype was sampled from a man aged 18 to 29 in good health. Source material: naive CD4+ T cells sorted from blood. Sample subset: CD45RA+ positively selected. The CDR3 DNA is TGTGCCAGCAGCTTAGGTCGTCCCCTACTAGCGGGGGTAACAGATACGCAGTATTTT. Its protein product is CASSLGRPLLAGVTDTQYF.